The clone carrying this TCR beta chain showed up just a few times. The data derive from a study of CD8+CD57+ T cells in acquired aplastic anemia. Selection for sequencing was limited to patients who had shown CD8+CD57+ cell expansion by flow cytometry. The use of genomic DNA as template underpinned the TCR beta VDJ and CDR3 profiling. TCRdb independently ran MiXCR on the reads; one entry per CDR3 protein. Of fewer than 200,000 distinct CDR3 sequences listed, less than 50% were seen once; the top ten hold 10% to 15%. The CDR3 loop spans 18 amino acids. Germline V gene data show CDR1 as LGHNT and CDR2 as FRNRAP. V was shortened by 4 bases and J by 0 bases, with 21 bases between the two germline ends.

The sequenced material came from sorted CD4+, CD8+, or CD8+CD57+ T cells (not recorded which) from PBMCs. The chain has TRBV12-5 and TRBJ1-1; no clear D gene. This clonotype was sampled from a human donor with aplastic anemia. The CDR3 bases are TGTGCTAGTGGTTCCCTTATCTTCTTGGCCGACATGAACACTGAAGCTTTCTTT. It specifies CASGSLIFLADMNTEAFF.